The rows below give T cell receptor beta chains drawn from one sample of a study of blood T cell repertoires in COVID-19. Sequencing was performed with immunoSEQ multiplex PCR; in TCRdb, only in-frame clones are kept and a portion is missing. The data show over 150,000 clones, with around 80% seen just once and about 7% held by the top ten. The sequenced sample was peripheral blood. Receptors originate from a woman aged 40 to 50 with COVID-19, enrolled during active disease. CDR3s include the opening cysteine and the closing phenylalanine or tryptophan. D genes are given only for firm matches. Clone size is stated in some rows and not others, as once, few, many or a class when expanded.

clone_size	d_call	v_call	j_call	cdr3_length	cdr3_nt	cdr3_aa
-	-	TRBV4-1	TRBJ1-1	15	TGCGCCAGCAGCCAAGCCCCTCTTCCGAACACTGAAGCTTTCTTT	CASSQAPLPNTEAFF
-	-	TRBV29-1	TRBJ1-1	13	TGCAGCGCTAGGAGAGAGGCGAACACTGAAGCTTTCTTT	CSARREANTEAFF
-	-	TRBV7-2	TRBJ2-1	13	TGTGCCAGCAACCCTTACATAGCGAATGAGCAGTTCTTC	CASNPYIANEQFF
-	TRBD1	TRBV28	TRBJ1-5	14	TGTGCCAGCAGGACAGGGGGCGAGGGTCAGCCCCAGCATTTT	CASRTGGEGQPQHF
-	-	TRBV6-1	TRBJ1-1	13	TGTGCCAGCAGTGACGGTCTGAACACTGAAGCTTTCTTT	CASSDGLNTEAFF
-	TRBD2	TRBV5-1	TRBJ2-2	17	TGCGCCAGCAGCCCCGGGACTAGCGGGATCTACACCGGGGAGCTGTTTTTT	CASSPGTSGIYTGELFF
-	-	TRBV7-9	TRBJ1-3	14	TGTGCCAGCAGATCACCAGGGACTGGAAACACCATATATTTT	CASRSPGTGNTIYF
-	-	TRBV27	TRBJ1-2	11	TGTGCCAGCACTCTTGCGGGGGGCTACACCTTC	CASTLAGGYTF
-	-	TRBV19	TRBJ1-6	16	TGTGCCAGTAGTATCATAAGGAGCTCCTATAATTCACCCCTCCACTTT	CASSIIRSSYNSPLHF
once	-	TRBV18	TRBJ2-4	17	TGTGCCAGCTCACTCGCCCAGCGGTCGGGATCCAAAAACATTCAGTACTTC	CASSLAQRSGSKNIQYF